One sample yielded the 23 T cell receptor beta chains listed below, sequenced in a study of prognosis after radiotherapy for stage I lung cancer. The genomic DNA TCR beta CDR3 region underwent two rounds of multiplex PCR. With primers specific to each TRBV and TRBJ gene, the first-round PCR was performed. Each CDR3 protein is one row after TCRdb ran MiXCR on the multiplex PCR reads. The sample consists of about 22,000 distinct CDR3 sequences, roughly 39% of them appearing once. This material consisted of PBMCs, taken before or after stereotactic body radiation therapy (not recorded which). The receptors were gathered from a donor over 45 with non-small cell lung cancer.

The table lists this clonotype with many counts. This chain links TRBV19 with TRBJ2-2, with D possibly matching TRBD2 (6 bases). Germline-derived CDR1 and CDR2 are LNHDA and SQIVND (reference sequence). The CDR3 spans 14 residues. V was clipped by 6 bases and J by 3 bases, with 11 bases between them. Here the CDR3 DNA reads TGTGCCAGTAGGGGAGGTCGTGACACCGGGGAGCTGTTTTTT. As protein: CASRGGRDTGELFF.

This chain links TRBV12-3 or TRBV12-4 with TRBJ2-3; D is ambiguous. Trimming removed 11 bases at V and 3 bases at J, with 15 bases between. This CDR3 is built from 13 residues. CDR3 protein: CALSLSLTDTQYF. DNA of the CDR3: TGTGCCCTCAGTTTATCGCTGACAGATACGCAGTATTTT.

At least ten counts were recorded for this clonotype. The chain links TRBV18 to TRBJ2-5; 11 bases fit TRBD2. Germline CDR1 is KGHSH and CDR2 is LQKENI. The V segment lost 5 bases and the J segment 3 bases; nucleotides outside the gene matches: 2. The CDR3 extends over 14 amino acids. CDR3 DNA sequence: TGTGCCAGCTCAGCGACTAGCGGGGAAGAGACCCAGTACTTC. Protein product: CASSATSGEETQYF.

This clonotype showed up many times. The chain joins TRBV28 to TRBJ2-7; D is unclear. CDR1 MDHEN and CDR2 SYDVKM come from the germline V gene. The CDR3 sequence is 11 residues long. V dropped 2 bases and J dropped 5 bases, with 4 bases sitting between them. DNA for the CDR3: TGTGCCAGCAGTTTACGAAACGAGCAGTACTTC. Translation gives CASSLRNEQYF.

This clonotype was picked up many times. The chain recombines TRBV24-1 with TRBJ2-3; D might be TRBD1 or TRBD2, each matching 5 bases. From germline, CDR1 is KGHDR and CDR2 SFDVKD. The ends were cut back, 5 bases at V and 6 bases at J, with 11 bases in the middle. CDR3 length: 13 amino acids. DNA for the CDR3: TGTGCCACCAGTGCTCTGGGGGTGGATACGCAGTATTTT. It yields the protein CATSALGVDTQYF.

The table lists this clonotype with many counts. CDR3 DNA: TGTGCTAGTGGCTCCCTCGCAGATACGCAGTATTTT. Amino acid sequence: CASGSLADTQYF. The genes are TRBV12-5 and TRBJ2-3; D gene ambiguous. V was trimmed by 6 bases and J by 4 bases, leaving 8 bases between them. The CDR3 runs 12 residues. Germline V lookup: CDR1 LGHNT, CDR2 FRNRAP.

A remark on this clonotype: A far bigger clonotype differs at one base, so this is likely a read error. The V gene is TRBV6-5, the J gene TRBJ2-2; no clear D. Trimming removed 10 bases at V and 5 bases at J, with 20 bases between. Per germline, CDR1 MNHEY and CDR2 SVGAGI. CDR3 size: 15 residues. CDR3 loop: CAIRRVSWSTGELFF. The CDR3 DNA reads TGTGCCATCCGAAGAGTTAGCTGGAGTACCGGGGAGCTGTTTTTT.

The sample holds many counts of this clonotype. The CDR3 DNA reads as TGTGCCAGCCATGGGAGCTCCTATAATTCACCCCTCCACTTT. It is translated as CASHGSSYNSPLHF. The chain joins TRBV13 to TRBJ1-6; D gene ambiguous. The CDR3 is 14 amino acids. Per germline, CDR1 PRHDT and CDR2 FYEKMQ (reference sequence). V was pared by 8 bases and J by 0 bases, with 8 bases between. The full variable domain, rest sourced from reference TRBV13 and TRBJ1-6, is AAGVIQSPRHLIKEKRETATLKCYPIPRHDTVYWYQQGPGQDPQFLISFYEKMQSDKGSIPDRFSAQQFSDYHSELNMSSLELGDSALYFCASHGSSYNSPLHFGNGTRLTVT.

Concerning this clonotype itself: A read error is possible here, since a much larger clone lies one base away. The chain has TRBV18 and TRBJ1-5, with D perhaps TRBD1 (6 bases). Germline values: CDR1 KGHSH, CDR2 LQKENI. The CDR3 totals 14 residues. The ends were cut back, 8 bases at V and 9 bases at J, with 20 bases in the middle. The CDR3 nucleotides are TGTGCCAGCCCACGACCAGGACAGCTACGGCCCCAGCATTTT. As protein: CASPRPGQLRPQHF.

The chain links TRBV20-1 to TRBJ2-7; possible D gene TRBD2, 5 bases. The CDR3 consists of 12 residues. V was pared by 7 bases and J by 3 bases, with 13 bases between. CDR1 and CDR2 from the germline V gene are DFQATT and SNEGSKA (reference sequence). The CDR3 here is CSGEKRDYEQYF. The CDR3 DNA sequence: TGCAGTGGGGAGAAGCGAGACTACGAGCAGTACTTC.

The chain employs TRBV29-1 and TRBJ2-5, with D possibly being TRBD1 (6 bases). The CDR3 has 14 amino acids. V was trimmed by 4 bases and J by 4 bases, leaving 16 bases between them. Germline V CDR1 and CDR2: SQVTM, ANQGSEA. The CDR3 region is CSVGDWGLGETQYF. DNA for the CDR3: TGCAGCGTTGGGGATTGGGGGCTGGGAGAGACCCAGTACTTC.

As concerns this clonotype: The likely explanation is a read error, given a far larger clone one base away. CDR3 bases: TGTGCCAGCAGTTTATTAGCGGGTGTCGATGAGCAGTTCTTC. Protein product: CASSLLAGVDEQFF. This chain connects TRBV6-2 or TRBV6-3 to TRBJ2-1; TRBD2 matches 7 bases. V shed 4 bases, J shed 8 bases, and the junction held 8 bases outside the gene matches. Germline V gene sequence: CDR1 MNHEY, CDR2 SVGEGT. The CDR3 runs 14 residues.

This clonotype has ten or more counts. V usage is TRBV6-5 and J usage is TRBJ2-3, with a tentative D call TRBD1 (6 bases). The V end lost 2 bases, the J end lost 1 base, and 10 bases lay between the germline ends. This CDR3 contains 15 residues. Looked up from germline, CDR1 is MNHEY and CDR2 is SVGAGI. The CDR3 nucleotides read TGTGCCAGCAGTTACGGAAACAGGGGCACAGATACGCAGTATTTT. Translating it yields CASSYGNRGTDTQYF.

At least ten counts were recorded for this clonotype. The rearrangement links TRBV7-6 to TRBJ2-3; the D gene is possibly TRBD2 (5 bases). Trimming shortened V by 3 bases and J by 0 bases, and 13 bases separated the two germline ends. The CDR3 sequence is 16 residues long. Germline CDR1 reads SGHVS; CDR2 reads FNYEAQ. Here the CDR3 DNA reads TGTGCCAGCAGCTTTGGCAGCGGATTAAGCACAGATACGCAGTATTTT. Residues: CASSFGSGLSTDTQYF.

This clonotype was detected a few times. V usage is TRBV6-1 and J usage is TRBJ1-3; 9 bases line up with TRBD1. V lost 6 bases and J lost 0; bases outside the gene matches: 6. The CDR3 consists of 16 residues. Germline values: CDR1 MNHNS, CDR2 SASEGT. The CDR3 loop reads CASRGQGLSSGNTIYF. CDR3 sequence (DNA): TGTGCCAGCAGGGGACAGGGCCTCAGCTCTGGAAACACCATATATTTT.

There are many counts of this clonotype. This chain connects TRBV24-1 to TRBJ2-1; 16 bases map to TRBD2. Unmatched junction bases numbered 9, after V lost 5 bases and J lost 9 bases. Per germline, CDR1 KGHDR and CDR2 SFDVKD. CDR3 size: 17 residues. The CDR3 DNA reads as TGTGCCACCAGTGGACCGGGACTAGCGGGAGGGCCGGCTGAGCAGTTCTTC. Translated, it gives CATSGPGLAGGPAEQFF.

V gene TRBV28 combines with J gene TRBJ2-1; possible D gene TRBD1, 5 bases. Trimming took 5 bases from V and 9 from J, leaving 11 bases between them. The CDR3 is made up of 12 amino acids. Per germline, CDR1 MDHEN and CDR2 SYDVKM. This CDR3 reads CASSTFRGEQFF. CDR3 coding DNA: TGTGCCAGCAGTACTTTTAGGGGTGAGCAGTTCTTC.

This clonotype showed up just a few times. The genes are TRBV29-1 and TRBJ1-1, with unresolved D. The ends were cut back, 7 bases at V and 4 bases at J, with 16 bases in the middle. The CDR3 extends over 13 amino acids. CDR1 is SQVTM and CDR2 is ANQGSEA in the germline V gene. CDR3 in amino acids: CSAEVGAGTEAFF. DNA for the CDR3: TGCAGCGCAGAGGTGGGCGCGGGCACTGAAGCTTTCTTT.

The genes are TRBV2 and TRBJ2-3; D possibly corresponds to TRBD1 (5 bases). Germline V lookup: CDR1 SNHLY, CDR2 FYNNEI. CDR3 length equals 12 residues. Trimming removed 4 bases at V and 6 bases at J, with 8 bases between. The CDR3: CASSGTTDTQYF. The CDR3 DNA sequence: TGTGCCAGCAGTGGGACAACCGATACGCAGTATTTT.

This clonotype has a count of ten or more. DNA for the CDR3: TGCAGTGCTAGTACTAGCGGGAGGAGAGATACGCAGTATTTT. It codes for CSASTSGRRDTQYF. This sequence joins TRBV20-1 and TRBJ2-3, with 12 bases aligning to TRBD2. There are 14 residues in the CDR3. V shed 3 bases and J 5 bases; nucleotides not matched to a gene: 3. The germline CDR1 and CDR2 sequences are DFQATT and SNEGSKA (reference sequence).

This clonotype has ten or more counts. The chain couples TRBV20-1 to TRBJ2-7; D remains ambiguous. CDR1 is DFQATT and CDR2 is SNEGSKA in the germline V gene (reference sequence). Trimming stripped 0 bases from V and 7 bases from J, with 22 bases between. The CDR3 extends over 16 amino acids. The CDR3 protein is CSARDPTKGLVGEQYF. CDR3 sequence (DNA): TGCAGTGCTAGAGATCCCACGAAAGGGTTGGTTGGTGAGCAGTACTTC.

This clonotype was seen ten or more times. J is TRBJ2-3 and V is TRBV6-2 or TRBV6-3, with 7 nucleotides matching TRBD2. The CDR3 contains 12 residues. V was pared by 8 bases and J by 2 bases, with 1 base of the junction left unmatched. Germline CDR1 is MNHEY and CDR2 is SVGEGT. Written as DNA, the CDR3 is TGTGCCAGCGGGGACTACACAGATACGCAGTATTTT. This encodes CASGDYTDTQYF.

The chain couples TRBV6-1 to TRBJ2-7; a weak D match, TRBD1 (5 bases). The CDR3 runs 14 residues. Germline V CDR1 and CDR2: MNHNS, SASEGT. The V and J ends lost 4 bases and 3 bases respectively, with 13 bases between them. This chain's CDR3 is CASSAWTSHYEQYF. In DNA form, the CDR3 reads TGTGCCAGCAGTGCCTGGACAAGTCACTACGAGCAGTACTTC.